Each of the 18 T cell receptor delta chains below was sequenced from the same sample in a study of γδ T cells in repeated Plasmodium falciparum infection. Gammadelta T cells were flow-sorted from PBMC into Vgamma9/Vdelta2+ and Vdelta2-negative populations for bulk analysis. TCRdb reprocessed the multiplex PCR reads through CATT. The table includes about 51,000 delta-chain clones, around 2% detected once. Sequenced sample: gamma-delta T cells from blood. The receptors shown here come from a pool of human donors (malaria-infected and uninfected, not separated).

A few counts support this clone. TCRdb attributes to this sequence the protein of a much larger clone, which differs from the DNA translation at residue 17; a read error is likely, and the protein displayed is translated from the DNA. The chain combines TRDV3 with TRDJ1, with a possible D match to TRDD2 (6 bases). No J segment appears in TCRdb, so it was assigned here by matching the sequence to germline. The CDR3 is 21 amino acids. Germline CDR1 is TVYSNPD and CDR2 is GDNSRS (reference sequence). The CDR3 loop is CATLKTVILPGWCPYTGKLIF. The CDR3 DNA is TGTGCTACGCTCAAAACCGTTATCCTACCGGGCTGGTGCCCATACACCGGTAAACTCATCTTT. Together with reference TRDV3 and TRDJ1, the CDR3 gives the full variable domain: CDKVTQSSPDQTVASGSEVVLLCTYDTVYSNPDLFWYRIRPDYSFQFVFYGDNSRSEGADFTQGRFSVKHILTQKAFHLVISPVRTEDSATYYCATLKTVILPGWCPYTGKLIFGKGTRVTVEP.

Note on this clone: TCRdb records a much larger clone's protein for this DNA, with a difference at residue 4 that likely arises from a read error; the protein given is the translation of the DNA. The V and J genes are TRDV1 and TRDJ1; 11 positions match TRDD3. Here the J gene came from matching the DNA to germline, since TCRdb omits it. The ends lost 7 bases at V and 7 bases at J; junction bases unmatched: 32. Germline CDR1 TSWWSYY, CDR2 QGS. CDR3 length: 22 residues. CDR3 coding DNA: TGTGCTCTTGAGGCGACCTTCCTACTCGCGGAATTGGGGGATACGATGGCCGGTAAACTCATCTTT. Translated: CALEATFLLAELGDTMAGKLIF.

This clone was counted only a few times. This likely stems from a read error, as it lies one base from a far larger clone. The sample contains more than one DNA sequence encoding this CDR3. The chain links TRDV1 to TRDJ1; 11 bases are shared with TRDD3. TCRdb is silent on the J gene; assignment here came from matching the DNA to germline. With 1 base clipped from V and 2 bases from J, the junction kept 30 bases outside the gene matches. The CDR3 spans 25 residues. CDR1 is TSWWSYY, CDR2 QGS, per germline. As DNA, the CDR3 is TGTGCTCTTGGGGAACGGACTTCCTACTTTTGGGGGATACGGAGGCATGTGGGGCGGACCGATAAACTCATCTTT. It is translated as CALGERTSYFWGIRRHVGRTDKLIF.

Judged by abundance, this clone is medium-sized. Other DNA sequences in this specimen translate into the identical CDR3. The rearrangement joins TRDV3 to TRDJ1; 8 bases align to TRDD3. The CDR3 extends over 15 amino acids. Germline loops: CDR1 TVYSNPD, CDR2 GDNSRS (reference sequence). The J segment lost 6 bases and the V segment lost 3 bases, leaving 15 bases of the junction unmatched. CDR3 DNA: TGTGCCTTCCCCTACGGGATACGAAACCCCCATAAACTCATCTTT. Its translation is CAFPYGIRNPHKLIF.

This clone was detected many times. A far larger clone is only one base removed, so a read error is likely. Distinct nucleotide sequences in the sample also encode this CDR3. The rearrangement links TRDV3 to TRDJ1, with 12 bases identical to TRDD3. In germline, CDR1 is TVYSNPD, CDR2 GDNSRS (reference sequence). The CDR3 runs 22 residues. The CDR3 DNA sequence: TGCGCCTTTGGGCGACGAAACCCGTACTGGGGGATACAAACCACGTACACCGATAAACTCATCTTT. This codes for CAFGRRNPYWGIQTTYTDKLIF.

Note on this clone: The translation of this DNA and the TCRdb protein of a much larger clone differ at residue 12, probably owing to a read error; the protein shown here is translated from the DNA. The CDR3 nucleotides are TGTGCCTCCGGGCGGCAAACGTTCAGGAGGGATAACAGACTCATCTTT. Its protein is CASGRQTFRRDNRLIF. The chain joins TRDV3 to TRDJ1, with D maybe TRDD3 (6 bases). V dropped 4 bases and J dropped 10 bases, with 31 bases sitting between them. This CDR3 comprises 16 residues. The germline V gene encodes CDR1 TVYSNPD and CDR2 GDNSRS (reference sequence).

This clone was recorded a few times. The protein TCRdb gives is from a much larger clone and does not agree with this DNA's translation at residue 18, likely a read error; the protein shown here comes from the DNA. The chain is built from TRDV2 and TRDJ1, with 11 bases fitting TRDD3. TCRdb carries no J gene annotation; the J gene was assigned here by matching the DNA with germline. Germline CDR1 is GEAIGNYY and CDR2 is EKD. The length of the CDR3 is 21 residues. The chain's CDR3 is CACDRPSPYWGIIPYTDELIF. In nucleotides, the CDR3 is TGTGCCTGTGACAGGCCTTCCCCGTACTGGGGGATAATTCCGTACACCGATGAACTCATCTTT.

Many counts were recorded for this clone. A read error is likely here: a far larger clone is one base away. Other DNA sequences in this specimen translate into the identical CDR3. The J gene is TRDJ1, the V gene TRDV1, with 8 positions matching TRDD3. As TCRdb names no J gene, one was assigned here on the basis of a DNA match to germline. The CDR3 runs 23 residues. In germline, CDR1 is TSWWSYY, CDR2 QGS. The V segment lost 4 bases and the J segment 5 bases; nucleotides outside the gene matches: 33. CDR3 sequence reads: CALGVPSIPFHSTGGRAQDKLIF. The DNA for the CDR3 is TGTGCTCTTGGGGTTCCGTCTATTCCCTTCCACAGTACTGGGGGGCGAGCCCAAGATAAACTCATCTTT.

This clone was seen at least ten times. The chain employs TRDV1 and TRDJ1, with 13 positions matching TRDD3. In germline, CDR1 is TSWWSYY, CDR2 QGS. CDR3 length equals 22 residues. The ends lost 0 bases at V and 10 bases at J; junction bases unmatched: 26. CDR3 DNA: TGTGCTCTTGGGGAACTAGGGTATCTCCTGAGGATTTGGTACTGGGGGATACGTGGACTCATCTTT. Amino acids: CALGELGYLLRIWYWGIRGLIF.

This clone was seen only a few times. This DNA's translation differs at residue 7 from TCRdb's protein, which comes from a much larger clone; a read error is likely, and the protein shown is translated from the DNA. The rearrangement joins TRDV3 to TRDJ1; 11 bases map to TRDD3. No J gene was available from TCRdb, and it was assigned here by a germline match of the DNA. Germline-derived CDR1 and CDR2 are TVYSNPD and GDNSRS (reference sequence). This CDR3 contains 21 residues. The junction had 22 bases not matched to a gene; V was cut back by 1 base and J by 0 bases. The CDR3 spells CAFIHPAHWGITTIYTDKLIF. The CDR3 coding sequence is TGTGCCTTTATCCACCCTGCGCACTGGGGGATAACGACGATTTACACCGATAAACTCATCTTT.

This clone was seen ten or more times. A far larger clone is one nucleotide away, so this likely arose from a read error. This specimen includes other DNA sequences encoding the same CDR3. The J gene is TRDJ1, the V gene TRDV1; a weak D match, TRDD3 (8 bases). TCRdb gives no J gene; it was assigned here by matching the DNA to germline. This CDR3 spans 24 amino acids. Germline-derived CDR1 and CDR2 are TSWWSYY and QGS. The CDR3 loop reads CALGKFLLLPWGTKIPRYTDKLIF. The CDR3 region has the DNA TGTGCCCTGGGCAAATTCCTACTTCTCCCCTGGGGGACGAAAATCCCGAGGTACACCGATAAACTCATCTTT.

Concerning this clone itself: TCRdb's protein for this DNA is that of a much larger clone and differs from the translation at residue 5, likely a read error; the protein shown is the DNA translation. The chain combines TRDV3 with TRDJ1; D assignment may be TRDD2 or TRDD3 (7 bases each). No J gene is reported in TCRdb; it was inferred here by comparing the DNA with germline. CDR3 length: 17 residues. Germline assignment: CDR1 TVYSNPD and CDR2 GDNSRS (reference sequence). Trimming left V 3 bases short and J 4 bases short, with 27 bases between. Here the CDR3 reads CALIPFLPAGGLDKLIF. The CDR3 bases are TGTGCCTTAATTCCCTTCCTGCCGGCTGGGGGCCTCGATAAACTCATCTTT.

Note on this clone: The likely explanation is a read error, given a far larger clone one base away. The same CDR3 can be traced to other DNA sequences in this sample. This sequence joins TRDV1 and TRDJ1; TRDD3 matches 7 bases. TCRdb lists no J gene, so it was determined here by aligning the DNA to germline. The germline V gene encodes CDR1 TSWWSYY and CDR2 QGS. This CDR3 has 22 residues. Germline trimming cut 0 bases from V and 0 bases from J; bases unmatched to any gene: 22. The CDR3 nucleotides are TGTGCTCTTGGGGAACTCCCTCCCTACTTGACTACTGGGGCCTTGTACACCGATAAACTCATCTTT. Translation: CALGELPPYLTTGALYTDKLIF.

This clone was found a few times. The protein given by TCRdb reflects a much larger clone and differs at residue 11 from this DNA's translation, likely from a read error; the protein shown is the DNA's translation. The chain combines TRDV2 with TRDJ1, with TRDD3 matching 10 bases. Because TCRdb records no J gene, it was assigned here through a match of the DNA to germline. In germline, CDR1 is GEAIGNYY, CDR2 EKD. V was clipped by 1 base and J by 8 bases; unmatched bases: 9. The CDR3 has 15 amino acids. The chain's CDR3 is CACDTRVLGDYKLIF. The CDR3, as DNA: TGTGCCTGTGACACGAGAGTACTGGGGGATTACAAACTCATCTTT.

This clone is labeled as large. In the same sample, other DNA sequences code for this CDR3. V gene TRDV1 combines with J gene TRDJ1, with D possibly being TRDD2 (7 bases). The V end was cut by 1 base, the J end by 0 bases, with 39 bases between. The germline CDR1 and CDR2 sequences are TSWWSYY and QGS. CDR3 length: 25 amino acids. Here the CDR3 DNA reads TGTGCTCTTGGGGAACCTCATTTCCTACGGGGTTCGTTACGCTGGGGAGCCTCCTACACCGATAAACTCATCTTT. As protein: CALGEPHFLRGSLRWGASYTDKLIF.

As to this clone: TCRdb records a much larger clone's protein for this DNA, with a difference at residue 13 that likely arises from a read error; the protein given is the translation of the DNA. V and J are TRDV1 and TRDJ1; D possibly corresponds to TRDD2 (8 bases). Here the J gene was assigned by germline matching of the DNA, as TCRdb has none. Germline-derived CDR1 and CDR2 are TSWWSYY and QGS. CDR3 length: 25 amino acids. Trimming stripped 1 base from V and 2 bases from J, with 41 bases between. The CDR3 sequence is CALGERTSYFWGTRRHVGRTDKLIF. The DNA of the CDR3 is TGTGCTCTTGGGGAACGGACTTCCTACTTTTGGGGGACACGAAGGCATGTGGGGCGGACCGATAAACTCATCTTT.

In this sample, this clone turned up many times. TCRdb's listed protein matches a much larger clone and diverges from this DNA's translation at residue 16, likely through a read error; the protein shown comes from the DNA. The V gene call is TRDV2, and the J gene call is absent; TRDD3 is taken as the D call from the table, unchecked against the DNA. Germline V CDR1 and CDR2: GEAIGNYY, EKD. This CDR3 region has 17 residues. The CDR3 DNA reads TGTGCCTGTGACACCGTGGGGGAGGCCCCGAGAACCGATAAACTCACCTTT. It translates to CACDTVGEAPRTDKLTF.

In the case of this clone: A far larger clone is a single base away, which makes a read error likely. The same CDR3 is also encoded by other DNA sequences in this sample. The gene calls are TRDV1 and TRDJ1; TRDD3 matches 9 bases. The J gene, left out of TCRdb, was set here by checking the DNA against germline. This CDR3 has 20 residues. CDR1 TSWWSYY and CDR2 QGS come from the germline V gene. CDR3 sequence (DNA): TGTGCCCTTGGGGAACCACTGAGTTTTTGGGGGATAAAAGTTGTTTCGAAACTCATCTTT. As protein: CALGEPLSFWGIKVVSKLIF.